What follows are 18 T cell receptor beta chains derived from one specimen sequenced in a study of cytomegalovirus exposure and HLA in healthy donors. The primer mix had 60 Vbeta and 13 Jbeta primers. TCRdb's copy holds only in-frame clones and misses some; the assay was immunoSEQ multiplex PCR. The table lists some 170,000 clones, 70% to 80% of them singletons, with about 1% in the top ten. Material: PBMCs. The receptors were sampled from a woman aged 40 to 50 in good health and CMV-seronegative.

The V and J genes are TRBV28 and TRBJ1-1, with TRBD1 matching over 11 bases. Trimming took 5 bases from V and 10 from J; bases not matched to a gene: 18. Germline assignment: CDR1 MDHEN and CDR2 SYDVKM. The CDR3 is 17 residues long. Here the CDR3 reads CASSQTYGAGGTGGAFF. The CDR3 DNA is TGTGCCAGCAGTCAGACCTACGGGGCAGGCGGGACAGGGGGAGCTTTCTTT.

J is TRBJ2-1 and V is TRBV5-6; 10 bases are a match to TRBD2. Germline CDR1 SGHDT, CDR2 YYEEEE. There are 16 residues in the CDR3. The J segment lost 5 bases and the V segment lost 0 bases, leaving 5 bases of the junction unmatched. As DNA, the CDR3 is TGTGCCAGCAGCTTGGGGCTTGGACTAGCGGACAATGAGCAGTTCTTC. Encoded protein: CASSLGLGLADNEQFF.

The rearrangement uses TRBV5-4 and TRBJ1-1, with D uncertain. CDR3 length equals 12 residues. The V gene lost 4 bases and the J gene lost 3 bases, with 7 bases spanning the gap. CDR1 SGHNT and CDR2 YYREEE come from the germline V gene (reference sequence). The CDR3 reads CASSPSDTEAFF. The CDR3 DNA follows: TGTGCCAGCAGCCCAAGCGACACTGAAGCTTTCTTT.

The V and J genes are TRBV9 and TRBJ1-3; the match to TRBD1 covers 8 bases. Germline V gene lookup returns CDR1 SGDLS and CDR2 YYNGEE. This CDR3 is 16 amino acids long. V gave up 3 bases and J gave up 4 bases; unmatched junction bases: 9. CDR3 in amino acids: CASSARTGGLGNTIYF. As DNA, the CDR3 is TGTGCCAGCAGCGCCAGAACAGGGGGTTTGGGAAACACCATATATTTT.

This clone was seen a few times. CDR3 coding DNA: TGTGCCAGCAGTGGGCAGATCTCCTACGAGCAGTACTTC. It encodes CASSGQISYEQYF. The V gene is TRBV2, the J gene TRBJ2-7, with D unclear. The CDR3 consists of 13 residues. Germline CDR1 SNHLY, CDR2 FYNNEI. V lost 4 bases and J 0 bases, leaving 7 bases between the germline ends. The variable domain in full, completed from reference TRBV2 and TRBJ2-7, reads EPEVTQTPSHQVTQMGQEVILRCVPISNHLYFYWYRQILGQKVEFLVSFYNNEISEKSEIFDDQFSVERPDGSNFTLKIRSTKLEDSAMYFCASSGQISYEQYFGPGTRLTVT.

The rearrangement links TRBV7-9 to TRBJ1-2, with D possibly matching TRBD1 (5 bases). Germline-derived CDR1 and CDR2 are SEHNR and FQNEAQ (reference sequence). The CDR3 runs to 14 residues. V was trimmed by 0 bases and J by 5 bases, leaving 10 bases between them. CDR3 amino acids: CASSLALREYGYTF. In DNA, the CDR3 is TGTGCCAGCAGCTTAGCCCTCAGGGAATATGGCTACACCTTC.

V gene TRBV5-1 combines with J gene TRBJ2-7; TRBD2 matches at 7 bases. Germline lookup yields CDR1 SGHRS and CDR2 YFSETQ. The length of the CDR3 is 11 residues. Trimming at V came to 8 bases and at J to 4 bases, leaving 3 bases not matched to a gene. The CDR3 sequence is CASARGYEQYF. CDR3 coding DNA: TGCGCCAGTGCGCGGGGGTACGAGCAGTACTTC.

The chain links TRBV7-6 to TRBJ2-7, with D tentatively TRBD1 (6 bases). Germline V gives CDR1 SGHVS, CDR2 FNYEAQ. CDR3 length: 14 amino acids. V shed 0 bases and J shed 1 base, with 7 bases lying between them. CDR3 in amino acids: CASSLAGQSYEQYF. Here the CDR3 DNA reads TGTGCCAGCAGCTTAGCGGGACAATCCTACGAGCAGTACTTC.

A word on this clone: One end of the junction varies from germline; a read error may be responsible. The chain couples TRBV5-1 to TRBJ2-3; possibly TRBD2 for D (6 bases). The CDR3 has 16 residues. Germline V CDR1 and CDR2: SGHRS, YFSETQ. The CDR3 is CASTLGVGGPTDTQYF. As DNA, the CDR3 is TGCGCCAGCACCTTGGGGGTGGGAGGACCCACAGATACGCAGTATTTT.

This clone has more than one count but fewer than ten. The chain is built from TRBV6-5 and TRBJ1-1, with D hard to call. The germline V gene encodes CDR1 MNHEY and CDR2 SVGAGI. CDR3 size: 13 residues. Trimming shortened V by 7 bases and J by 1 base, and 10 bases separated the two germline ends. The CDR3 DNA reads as TGTGCCAGCACCGCATCGGGGAACACTGAAGCTTTCTTT. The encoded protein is CASTASGNTEAFF.

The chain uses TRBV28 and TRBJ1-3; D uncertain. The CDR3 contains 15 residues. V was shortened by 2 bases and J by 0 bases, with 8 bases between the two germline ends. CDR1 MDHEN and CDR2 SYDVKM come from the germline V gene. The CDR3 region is CASSLSADSGNTIYF. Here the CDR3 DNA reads TGTGCCAGCAGTTTAAGCGCCGACTCTGGAAACACCATATATTTT.

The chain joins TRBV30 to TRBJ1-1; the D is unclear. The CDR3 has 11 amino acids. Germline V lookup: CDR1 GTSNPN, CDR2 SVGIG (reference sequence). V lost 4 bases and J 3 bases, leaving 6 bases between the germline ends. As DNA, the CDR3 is TGTGCCTGGAACTCTTACACTGAAGCTTTCTTT. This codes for CAWNSYTEAFF.

The CDR3 reads CATKIDRGVAEAFF. In nucleotides, the CDR3 is TGTGCCACCAAAATCGACAGGGGTGTCGCTGAAGCTTTCTTT. The genes are TRBV15 and TRBJ1-1; 8 positions match TRBD1. CDR1 is LNHNV and CDR2 is YYDKDF in the germline V gene (reference sequence). V was pared by 7 bases and J by 6 bases, with 10 bases of the junction left unmatched. This CDR3 comprises 14 residues.

CDR3 sequence: CASTPSARSGANVLTF. The CDR3 DNA is TGTGCTAGTACGCCTAGCGCCCGCTCTGGGGCCAACGTCCTGACTTTC. This sequence joins TRBV12-5 and TRBJ2-6, with D possibly matching TRBD2 (6 bases). The CDR3 spans 16 residues. The ends were cut back, 8 bases at V and 0 bases at J, with 14 bases in the middle. The germline CDR1 and CDR2 sequences are LGHNT and FRNRAP.

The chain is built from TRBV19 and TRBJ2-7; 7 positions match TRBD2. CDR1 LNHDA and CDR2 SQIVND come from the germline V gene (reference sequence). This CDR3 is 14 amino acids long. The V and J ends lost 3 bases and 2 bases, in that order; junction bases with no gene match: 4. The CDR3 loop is CASSMGGSAYEQYF. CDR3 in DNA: TGTGCCAGTAGTATGGGCGGGAGTGCCTACGAGCAGTACTTC.

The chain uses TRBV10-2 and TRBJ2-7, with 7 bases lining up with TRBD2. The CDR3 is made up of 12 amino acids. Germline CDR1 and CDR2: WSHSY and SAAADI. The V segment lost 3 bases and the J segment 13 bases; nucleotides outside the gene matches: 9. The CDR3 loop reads CASSEQRGLGYF. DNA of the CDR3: TGCGCCAGCAGTGAACAGCGGGGCCTGGGTTACTTC.

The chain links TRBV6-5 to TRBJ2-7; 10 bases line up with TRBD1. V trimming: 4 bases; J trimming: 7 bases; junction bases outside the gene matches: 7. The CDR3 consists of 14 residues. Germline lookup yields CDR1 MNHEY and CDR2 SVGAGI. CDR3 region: CASSSGTGAGEQYF. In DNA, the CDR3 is TGTGCCAGCAGTTCTGGGACAGGGGCCGGGGAGCAGTACTTC.

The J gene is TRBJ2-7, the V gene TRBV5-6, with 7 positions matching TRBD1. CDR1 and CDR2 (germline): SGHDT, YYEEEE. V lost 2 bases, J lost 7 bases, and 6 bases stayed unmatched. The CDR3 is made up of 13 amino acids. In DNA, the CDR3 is TGTGCCAGCAGCTTAGGAAACAGGGGAGAGCAGTACTTC. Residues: CASSLGNRGEQYF.